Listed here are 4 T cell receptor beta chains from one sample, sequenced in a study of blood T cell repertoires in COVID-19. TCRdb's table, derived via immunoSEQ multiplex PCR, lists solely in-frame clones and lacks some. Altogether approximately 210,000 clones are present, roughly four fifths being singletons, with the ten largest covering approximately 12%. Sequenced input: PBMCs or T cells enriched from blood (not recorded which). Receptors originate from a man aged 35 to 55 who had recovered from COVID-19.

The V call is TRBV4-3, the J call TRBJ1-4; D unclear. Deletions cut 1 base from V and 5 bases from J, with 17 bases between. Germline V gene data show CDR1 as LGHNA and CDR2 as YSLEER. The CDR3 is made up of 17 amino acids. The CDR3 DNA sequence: TGCGCCAGCAGCCAAGGTATCCTGGTTGAGATGAATGAAAAACTGTTTTTT. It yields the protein CASSQGILVEMNEKLFF.

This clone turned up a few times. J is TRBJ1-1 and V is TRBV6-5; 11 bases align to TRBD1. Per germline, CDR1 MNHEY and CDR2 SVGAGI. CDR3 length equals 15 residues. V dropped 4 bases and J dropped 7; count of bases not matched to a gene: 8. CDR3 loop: CASSSTPGQGGEAFF. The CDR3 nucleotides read TGTGCCAGCAGTTCTACCCCGGGACAGGGGGGTGAAGCTTTCTTT.

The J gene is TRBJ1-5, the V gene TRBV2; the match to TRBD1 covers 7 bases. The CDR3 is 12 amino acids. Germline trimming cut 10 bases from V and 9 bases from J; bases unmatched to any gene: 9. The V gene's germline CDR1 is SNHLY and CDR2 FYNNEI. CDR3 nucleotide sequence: TGTGCCACTGGGACAGCTAAGATGCCCCAGCATTTT. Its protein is CATGTAKMPQHF. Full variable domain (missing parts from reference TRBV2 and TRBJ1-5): EPEVTQTPSHQVTQMGQEVILRCVPISNHLYFYWYRQILGQKVEFLVSFYNNEISEKSEIFDDQFSVERPDGSNFTLKIRSTKLEDSAMYFCATGTAKMPQHFGDGTRLSIL.

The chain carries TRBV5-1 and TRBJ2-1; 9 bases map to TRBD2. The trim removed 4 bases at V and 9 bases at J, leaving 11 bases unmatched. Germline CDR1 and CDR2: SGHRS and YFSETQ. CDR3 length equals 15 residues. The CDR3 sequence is CASSAGGRAVREQFF. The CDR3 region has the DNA TGCGCCAGCAGCGCGGGCGGGAGGGCCGTTCGTGAGCAGTTCTTC. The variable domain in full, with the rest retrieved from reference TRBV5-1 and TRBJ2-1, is KAGVTQTPRYLIKTRGQQVTLSCSPISGHRSVSWYQQTPGQGLQFLFEYFSETQRNKGNFPGRFSGRQFSNSRSEMNVSTLELGDSALYLCASSAGGRAVREQFFGPGTRLTVL.